This T cell receptor (beta chain) was captured by sequencing in a study of cytomegalovirus exposure and HLA in healthy donors. Findings of the study overall: There were several of the most significant clusters that appeared linked to common viral pathogens in a later analysis.

PCR involved 60 Vbeta and 13 Jbeta primers. The assay was immunoSEQ multiplex PCR, and TCRdb's table has in-frame clones only and misses some. The table has under 250,000 clones, more than 65% seen once. Details on this clone: As yet, its antigen is unknown.

This sequence was found in a man aged 45-60 years in good health and CMV-seronegative. The sample comprised PBMCs.

The CDR3 coding sequence is TGTGCCAGCAGCCCCGGGTTCTCTGGAAACACCATATATTTT. Translation: CASSPGFSGNTIYF. This sequence joins TRBV7-9 and TRBJ1-3, with D hard to call. CDR3 length equals 14 residues. The germline gives CDR1 SEHNR, CDR2 FQNEAQ (reference sequence). Trimming pared 5 bases from V and 0 bases from J, leaving 8 bases between.